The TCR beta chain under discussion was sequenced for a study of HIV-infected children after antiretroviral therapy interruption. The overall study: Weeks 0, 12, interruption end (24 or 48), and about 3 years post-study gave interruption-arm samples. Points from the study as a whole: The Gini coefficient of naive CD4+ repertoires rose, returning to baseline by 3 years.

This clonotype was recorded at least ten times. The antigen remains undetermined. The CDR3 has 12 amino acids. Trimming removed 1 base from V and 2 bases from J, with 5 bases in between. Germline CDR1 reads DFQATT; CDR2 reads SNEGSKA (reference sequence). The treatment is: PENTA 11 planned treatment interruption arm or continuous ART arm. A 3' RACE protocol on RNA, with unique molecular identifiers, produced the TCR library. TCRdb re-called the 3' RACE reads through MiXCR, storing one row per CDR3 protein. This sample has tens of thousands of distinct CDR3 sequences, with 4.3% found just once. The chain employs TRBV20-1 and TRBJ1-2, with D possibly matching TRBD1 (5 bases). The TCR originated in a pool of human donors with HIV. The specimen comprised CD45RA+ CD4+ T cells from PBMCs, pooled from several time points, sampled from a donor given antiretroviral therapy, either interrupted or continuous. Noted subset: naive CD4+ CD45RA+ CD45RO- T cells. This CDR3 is CSARGGNYGYTF. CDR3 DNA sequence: TGCAGTGCTAGAGGGGGCAACTATGGCTACACCTTC.